A selection of T cell receptor beta chains follows, all from one sample in a study of breast tumors, draining lymph nodes, adjacent tissues. TCRdb re-analysed the multiplex PCR reads in MiXCR, keeping a single row per CDR3 protein. The repertoire holds 180,000 or so distinct CDR3 sequences, with more than 25% as singletons. The specimen sequenced was axillary lymph node tissue. The receptors come from a female donor with breast cancer. Some clones in this sample may be carry-over from other donors' samples. Both conserved end residues are part of each CDR3. D genes are given only for firm matches. Only part of the rows carry a size: once, few, many, or a class if the clone is expanded.

clone size | D gene | J gene | V gene | CDR3 protein | CDR3 DNA
many | TRBD2 | TRBJ2-1 | TRBV7-9 | CASSLMGLAGYNEQFF | TGTGCCAGCAGCTTAATGGGACTAGCGGGATACAATGAGCAGTTCTTC
NA | TRBD1 | TRBJ1-2 | TRBV5-1 | CASSRNGQGAGYGYTF | TGCGCCAGCAGCCGCAACGGACAGGGGGCAGGGTATGGCTACACCTTC
NA | TRBD2 | TRBJ2-3 | TRBV9 | CASYGSGGGPGDTQYF | TGTGCTAGCTACGGGAGTGGCGGGGGACCGGGGGATACGCAGTATTTT
many | NA | TRBJ1-6 | TRBV27 | CASSPRGGSLGSPLHF | TGTGCCAGCAGTCCCCGGGGGGGGTCGTTGGGTTCACCCCTCCACTTT
many | NA | TRBJ1-6 | TRBV12-3/TRBV12-4 | CASSARGGDSPLHF | TGTGCCAGCAGTGCCAGGGGAGGTGATTCACCCCTCCACTTT
many | TRBD1 | TRBJ1-2 | TRBV30 | CACEGGSGALNGYTF | TGTGCCTGCGAAGGGGGCAGTGGGGCCCTGAACGGCTACACCTTC
NA | TRBD1 | TRBJ1-2 | TRBV29-1 | CSVARTGAGGYTF | TGCAGCGTTGCTCGGACAGGGGCCGGCGGCTACACCTTC
many | NA | TRBJ2-7 | TRBV7-2 | CASAPGTLSPQQYF | TGTGCCAGTGCGCCCGGGACCCTTAGCCCCCAGCAGTACTTC
once | NA | TRBJ1-2 | TRBV9 | CASSPAAGSYGYTF | TGTGCCAGCAGCCCAGCAGCGGGAAGCTATGGCTACACCTTC
NA | NA | TRBJ1-2 | TRBV6-6 | CASSFGLRNYGYTF | TGTGCCAGCAGTTTCGGACTCCGGAACTATGGCTACACCTTC
many | NA | TRBJ2-1 | TRBV7-6 | CASRPREGEKADYEQFF | TGTGCCAGCAGACCTAGAGAGGGGGAGAAGGCAGACTATGAGCAGTTCTTC
NA | NA | TRBJ1-4 | TRBV20-1 | CSAGDEQLNEKLFF | TGCAGTGCCGGAGATGAACAACTTAATGAAAAACTGTTTTTT
many | TRBD1 | TRBJ2-1 | TRBV7-2 | CASSQGQGAWTEQFF | TGTGCCAGCAGCCAAGGACAGGGGGCATGGACTGAGCAGTTCTTC
many | NA | TRBJ2-5 | TRBV19 | CASSMAFETQYF | TGTGCCAGTAGTATGGCGTTTGAGACCCAGTACTTC
many | TRBD2 | TRBJ2-3 | TRBV27 | CASSLGTSANRYF | TGTGCCAGCAGTTTAGGGACTAGCGCTAATCGGTATTTT
many | NA | TRBJ2-5 | TRBV7-3 | CASSFQGGTQYF | TGTGCCAGCAGCTTCCAGGGGGGGACCCAGTACTTC
NA | NA | TRBJ1-3 | TRBV6-6 | CATNRLGVSEQYFGPGTIYF | NA
many | NA | TRBJ1-2 | TRBV5-1 | CASSLSSGGANYGYTF | TGCGCCAGCAGCTTATCCTCGGGGGGCGCTAACTATGGCTACACCTTC
many | TRBD2 | TRBJ2-7 | TRBV7-7 | CASSAGLEGYYEQYF | TGTGCTAGCAGCGCAGGACTAGAAGGGTACTACGAGCAGTACTTC
NA | TRBD1 | TRBJ1-5 | TRBV28 | CASGFPDRGDRYQPQHF | TGTGCCAGCGGTTTCCCGGACAGGGGGGATCGCTATCAGCCCCAGCATTTT
many | TRBD1 | TRBJ2-7 | TRBV12-3/TRBV12-4 | CASSFRDRATEQYF | TGTGCCAGCAGTTTCCGGGACAGGGCCACCGAGCAGTACTTC
many | TRBD1 | TRBJ2-2 | TRBV12-5 | CASGLVPGTGAPGELFF | TGTGCTAGTGGTTTGGTACCCGGGACAGGGGCCCCCGGGGAGCTGTTTTTT
many | NA | TRBJ2-5 | TRBV6-2/TRBV6-3 | CASSRGWVIETQYF | TGTGCCAGCAGTCGGGGGTGGGTCATAGAGACCCAGTACTTC
once | TRBD2 | TRBJ2-1 | TRBV20-1 | CSATSAGTSGDNEQFF | TGCAGTGCCACCAGTGCCGGGACTAGCGGGGACAATGAGCAGTTCTTC
many | NA | TRBJ2-5 | TRBV6-1 | CASRGTVGWQETQYF | TGTGCCAGCAGGGGGACGGTTGGGTGGCAAGAGACCCAGTACTTC
many | NA | TRBJ2-7 | TRBV7-3 | CASSARESHEQYF | TGTGCCAGCAGCGCCCGCGAGTCCCACGAGCAGTACTTC
many | TRBD2 | TRBJ2-4 | TRBV4-2 | CASSQDMAGGVNIQYF | TGTGCCAGCAGCCAAGATATGGCGGGGGGGGTTAACATTCAGTACTTC
many | NA | TRBJ1-5 | TRBV7-9 | CASSLGPTLGPQHF | TGTGCCAGCAGCTTAGGCCCCACTCTCGGGCCCCAGCATTTT
many | NA | TRBJ2-3 | TRBV11-1 | CASSLPVRGDTQYF | TGTGCCAGCAGCTTACCGGTTCGCGGAGATACGCAGTATTTT
NA | TRBD1 | TRBJ2-3 | TRBV7-9 | CASSPRGTGGGADTQYF | TGTGCCAGCAGCCCCCGGGGGACAGGGGGTGGCGCAGATACGCAGTATTTT
many | NA | TRBJ1-5 | TRBV7-2 | CASSGDQNQPQHF | TGTGCCAGTTCAGGGGACCAGAATCAGCCCCAGCATTTT
many | NA | TRBJ2-7 | TRBV6-5 | CASSRPRGSSYEQYF | TGTGCCAGCAGTAGACCGAGGGGAAGCTCCTACGAGCAGTACTTC
NA | NA | TRBJ1-5 | TRBV24-1 | CATSASFGSNQPQHF | TGTGCCACCAGTGCTAGTTTCGGGAGCAATCAGCCCCAGCATTTT
many | NA | TRBJ1-2 | TRBV6-5 | CASSQRPFSDYGYTF | TGTGCCAGCAGTCAACGTCCATTCTCGGACTATGGCTACACCTTC
many | NA | TRBJ2-4 | TRBV5-6 | CASSFRTVDKNIQYF | TGTGCCAGCAGCTTCAGGACGGTAGACAAAAACATTCAGTACTTC
once | NA | TRBJ1-5 | TRBV6-6 | CASSSLAGNRQHF | TGTGCCAGCAGTTCGCTAGCGGGCAACCGCCAGCATTTT
NA | NA | TRBJ2-2 | TRBV7-8 | CASSRGHQPENTGEPFF | TGTGCCAGCAGCAGGGGACACCAGCCCGAGAACACCGGGGAGCCGTTTTTT
few | NA | TRBJ1-1 | TRBV29-1 | CSVWRGGGQEAFF | TGCAGCGTGTGGCGGGGGGGCGGTCAGGAAGCTTTCTTT
many | TRBD1 | TRBJ1-2 | TRBV19 | CASSTSRAQGGYGYTF | TGTGCCAGTAGTACCTCCAGGGCCCAGGGGGGCTATGGCTACACCTTC
many | TRBD2 | TRBJ2-2 | TRBV10-2 | CASSITGGAGELFF | TGCGCCAGCAGTATAACTGGGGGGGCCGGGGAGCTGTTTTTT